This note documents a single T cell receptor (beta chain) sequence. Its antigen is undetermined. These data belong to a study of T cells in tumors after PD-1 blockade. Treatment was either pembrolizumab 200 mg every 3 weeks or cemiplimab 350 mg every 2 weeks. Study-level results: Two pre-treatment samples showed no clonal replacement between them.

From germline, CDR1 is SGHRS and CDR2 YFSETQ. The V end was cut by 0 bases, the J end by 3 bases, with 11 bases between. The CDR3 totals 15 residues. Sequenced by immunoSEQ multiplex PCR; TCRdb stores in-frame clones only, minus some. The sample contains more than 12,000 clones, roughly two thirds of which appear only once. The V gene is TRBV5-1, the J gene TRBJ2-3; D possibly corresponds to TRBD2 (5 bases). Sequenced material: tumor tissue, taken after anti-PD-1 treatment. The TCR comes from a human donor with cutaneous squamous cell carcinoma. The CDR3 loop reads CASSLGRAVTDTQYF. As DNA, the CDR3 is TGCGCCAGCAGCTTGGGGCGAGCGGTAACAGATACGCAGTATTTT.